These 4 T cell receptor beta chains share one sample of origin, sequenced in a study of CD8 T cells in Susac syndrome. Reverse transcription of 0.5 to 1 ug RNA was performed with random hexamers. TCRdb called the immunoSEQ multiplex PCR reads again in MiXCR, with one record for every CDR3 protein. The sample has approximately 57,000 distinct CDR3 sequences, 95% seen once. The specimen was CD8+ T cells from PBMCs. The receptor set was obtained from a human donor with Susac syndrome.

The chain uses TRBV29-1 and TRBJ1-6; D is perhaps TRBD1 (5 bases). The V end lost 0 bases, the J end lost 6 bases, and 15 bases lay between the germline ends. The CDR3 extends over 16 amino acids. The germline CDR1 and CDR2 sequences are SQVTM and ANQGSEA. In DNA form, the CDR3 reads TGCAGCGTTGAAGATAGCCACCAGGGTTCTAATTCACCCCTCCACTTT. It is translated as CSVEDSHQGSNSPLHF.

In its sample, this clonotype was seen once. This chain uses TRBV7-3 with TRBJ2-1; 9 positions agree with TRBD1. The V segment lost 5 bases and the J segment 4 bases; nucleotides outside the gene matches: 6. CDR1 SGHTA and CDR2 FQGTGA come from the germline V gene. The CDR3 covers 15 residues. In DNA form, the CDR3 reads TGTGCCAGCAGCCTTGGGACAGGGTATTACAATGAGCAGTTCTTC. Protein product: CASSLGTGYYNEQFF. Based on the CDR3 plus reference TRBV7-3 and TRBJ2-1, the full variable domain is GAGVSQTPSNKVTEKGKYVELRCDPISGHTALYWYRQSLGQGPEFLIYFQGTGAADDSGLPNDRFFAVRPEGSVSTLKIQRTERGDSAVYLCASSLGTGYYNEQFFGPGTRLTVL.

This clonotype was recorded once. This chain uses TRBV12-5 with TRBJ2-5; no firm D call. This CDR3 comprises 12 residues. With 3 bases removed from V and 5 bases from J, the gap between germline ends came to 7 bases. CDR1 is LGHNT, CDR2 FRNRAP, per germline. This CDR3 is CASGFVRETQYF. Written as DNA, the CDR3 is TGTGCTAGTGGTTTTGTACGGGAGACCCAGTACTTC.

The chain carries TRBV7-9 and TRBJ2-7; D remains unclear. CDR1 is SEHNR and CDR2 is FQNEAQ in the germline V gene (reference sequence). The V gene lost 5 bases and the J gene lost 5 bases, with 7 bases spanning the gap. This CDR3 has 11 amino acids. DNA for the CDR3: TGTGCCAGCAGCACTTCAAACGAGCAGTACTTC. Protein product: CASSTSNEQYF.